These 6 T cell receptor beta chains originate from one sample sequenced in a study of cytomegalovirus exposure and HLA in healthy donors. Primers: 60 Vbeta forward and 13 Jbeta reverse. Libraries were prepared by immunoSEQ multiplex PCR; TCRdb keeps only in-frame clonotypes and omits some of them. This sample has over 130,000 clones, with 55% to 75% found just once. Sequenced sample: PBMCs. Every receptor here comes from a woman aged 60-75 years in good health and CMV-seropositive.

The chain employs TRBV25-1 and TRBJ2-3; TRBD2 is a possible D gene (5 bases). In germline, CDR1 is MGHDK, CDR2 SYGVNS. V lost 4 bases, J lost 0 bases, and 8 bases lay in between. The CDR3 totals 14 residues. CDR3 region: CASSAGGSTDTQYF. In DNA, the CDR3 is TGTGCCAGCAGTGCAGGAGGAAGCACAGATACGCAGTATTTT.

The chain carries TRBV29-1 and TRBJ2-7; 12 nucleotides agree with TRBD2. CDR3 size: 13 residues. The J segment lost 6 bases and the V segment lost 6 bases, leaving 6 bases of the junction unmatched. Germline loops: CDR1 SQVTM, CDR2 ANQGSEA. The CDR3 DNA sequence: TGCAGCGTCCGACTAGCGGGAGTTACCGAGCAGTACTTC. Its protein product is CSVRLAGVTEQYF.

J is TRBJ1-5 and V is TRBV27; 9 bases map to TRBD1. CDR1 MNHEY and CDR2 SMNVEV come from the germline V gene (reference sequence). The CDR3 covers 14 residues. With V trimmed by 6 bases and J by 5 bases, 5 bases remained unmatched. CDR3 nucleotide sequence: TGTGCCAGCAGACCGGGACAGGGCCATCAGCCCCAGCATTTT. Protein: CASRPGQGHQPQHF.

This clone occurred a few times. The chain couples TRBV5-1 to TRBJ1-2; D perhaps matches TRBD1 (5 bases). CDR3 length equals 14 residues. CDR1 is SGHRS and CDR2 is YFSETQ in the germline V gene. Trimming removed 4 bases from V and 2 bases from J, with 12 bases in between. For the CDR3, the DNA is TGCGCCAGCAGCCCCGACAGCAACAACTATGGCTACACCTTC. The encoded protein is CASSPDSNNYGYTF.

This clone was found a few times. This chain uses TRBV7-9 with TRBJ2-3, with D perhaps TRBD1 (5 bases). Per germline, CDR1 SEHNR and CDR2 FQNEAQ (reference sequence). Trimming left V 5 bases short and J 4 bases short, with 16 bases between. The CDR3 is 15 amino acids. The CDR3 DNA sequence: TGTGCCAGCAGCACCATATCAGGGTTCGCAGATACGCAGTATTTT. As protein: CASSTISGFADTQYF.

This clone was seen once. The chain recombines TRBV21-1 with TRBJ2-7; the table's D call TRBD2 went unverified against the DNA. TRBV21-1 corresponds to a pseudogene. The CDR3 covers 21 residues. This CDR3 is CASTPKGRRNAPLRSSYEQYF. CDR3 bases: TGTGCCAGCACCCCGAAGGGGAGGAGGAACGCACCGCTAAGGAGCTCCTACGAGCAGTACTTC.